A selection of T cell receptor beta chains follows, all from one sample in a study of cytomegalovirus exposure and HLA in healthy donors. The method was immunoSEQ multiplex PCR; TCRdb's version includes in-frame clones alone and lacks a portion of them. The data show 55,000 to 70,000 clones, with 74% seen just once and approximately 10% held by the top ten. The sequencing input was PBMCs. These receptors were obtained from an older woman in good health and CMV-seropositive. Each CDR3 is given with its conserved first and last residue. The order of the fields is V gene, clone size, J gene, D gene, CDR3 DNA, CDR3 protein. A D gene is named only where the DNA matches it firmly. Expanded clones get a size class; other rows say once, few or many, or leave the size out.

TRBV29-1	once	TRBJ2-5	TRBD2	TGCAGCGTTCTAGCGGGGACGAAGGTGACCCAGTACTTC	CSVLAGTKVTQYF
TRBV27	.	TRBJ1-4	.	TGTGCCAGCAGCCCCTTAAAAGGAGTATTTAATGAAAAACTGTTTTTT	CASSPLKGVFNEKLFF
TRBV5-1	.	TRBJ2-2	TRBD1	TGCGCCAGCAGGGGACAGGGGCACGGGGAGCTGTTTTTT	CASRGQGHGELFF
TRBV2	.	TRBJ2-7	TRBD2	TGTGCCAGCAGTGAAAAAGCGGGAGGAGCCTACGAGCAGTACTTC	CASSEKAGGAYEQYF
TRBV6-1	.	TRBJ2-3	TRBD1	TGTGCCACCCGGACAGGGGCCACCACAGATACGCAGTATTTT	CATRTGATTDTQYF
TRBV6-1	.	TRBJ2-3	.	TGTGCCAGCAGTGAAGAGAGAATTGGTACGCAGTATTTT	CASSEERIGTQYF
TRBV6-5	.	TRBJ1-1	.	TGTGCCAGCATGCTACAGGGTCAGGACACTGAAGCTTTCTTT	CASMLQGQDTEAFF
TRBV28	.	TRBJ1-5	.	TGTGCCAGCAGCCCCGGGGGGGCATGGCCCCAGCATTTT	CASSPGGAWPQHF
TRBV12-2	.	TRBJ2-1	.	TGTGCAAGTCGCTTAGTGTACAGGGCCCCCTCTTCGGAGCAGTTCTTC	CASRLVYRAPSSEQFF
TRBV25-1	.	TRBJ2-7	TRBD2	TGTGCCAGCAGTGGGGCGGGAGTAATCTACGAGCAGTACTTC	CASSGAGVIYEQYF
TRBV9	.	TRBJ1-5	TRBD1	TGTGCCAGCAGCGTAGGGGACAGCCGCAATCAGCCCCAGCATTTT	CASSVGDSRNQPQHF
TRBV2	.	TRBJ1-2	TRBD1	TGTGCCAGCAATGAACTCCCCGGGACAGGGAGTCTCTATGGCTACACCTTC	CASNELPGTGSLYGYTF
TRBV6-1	.	TRBJ1-5	TRBD1	TGTGCCAGCAGTGAGACGAGACAGGGGTGGGGACAGCCCCAGCATTTT	CASSETRQGWGQPQHF
TRBV13	.	TRBJ1-1	TRBD1	TGTGCCAGCAGCTCACGTGACAGGGGGAGATCTGAAGCTTTCTTT	CASSSRDRGRSEAFF
TRBV11-2	.	TRBJ2-7	TRBD1	TGTGCCAGCAGCTCACAGGGGTACTACGAGCAGTACTTC	CASSSQGYYEQYF
TRBV7-7	.	TRBJ2-2	.	TGTGCTAGCAGCCCATTCCCCGGACAGAGCACGGGGGAGCTGTTTTTT	CASSPFPGQSTGELFF